This T cell receptor (beta chain) emerged from a study of blood T cells in healthy people across ages. Whole-study findings and limits: Observed TCR beta diversity showed a strong correlation with the percentage of naive T cells as measured by flow cytometry.

Primed by a sample-barcoded 5' primer and a J-beta primer mix, a second PCR proceeded for roughly 6 to 12 cycles. Each cDNA molecule, via a template-switch adaptor with 12 random nucleotides, was tagged. One entry per CDR3 protein results from TCRdb running MiXCR on the 5' RACE reads. The sample has 1.5 million to 2 million distinct CDR3 sequences; 35% to 50% are singletons. The CDR3 loop spans 15 amino acids. The germline V gene has CDR1 SGHTA and CDR2 FQGTGA. J was trimmed by 3 bases and V by 5 bases; bases with no gene match: 8. The study recruited healthy Caucasian donors from Russia who were aged roughly 6 to 100. Peripheral blood was drawn, roughly 10 milliliters per donor. As for this clonotype: Its antigen remains unidentified.

Sequencing was performed on blood. J is TRBJ1-2 and V is TRBV7-3; 8 bases align to TRBD1. The TCR was taken from a human donor in good health. The CDR3 DNA follows: TGTGCCAGCAGCATCTCAGGGGGCTTAGACTATGGCTACACCTTC. As protein: CASSISGGLDYGYTF.